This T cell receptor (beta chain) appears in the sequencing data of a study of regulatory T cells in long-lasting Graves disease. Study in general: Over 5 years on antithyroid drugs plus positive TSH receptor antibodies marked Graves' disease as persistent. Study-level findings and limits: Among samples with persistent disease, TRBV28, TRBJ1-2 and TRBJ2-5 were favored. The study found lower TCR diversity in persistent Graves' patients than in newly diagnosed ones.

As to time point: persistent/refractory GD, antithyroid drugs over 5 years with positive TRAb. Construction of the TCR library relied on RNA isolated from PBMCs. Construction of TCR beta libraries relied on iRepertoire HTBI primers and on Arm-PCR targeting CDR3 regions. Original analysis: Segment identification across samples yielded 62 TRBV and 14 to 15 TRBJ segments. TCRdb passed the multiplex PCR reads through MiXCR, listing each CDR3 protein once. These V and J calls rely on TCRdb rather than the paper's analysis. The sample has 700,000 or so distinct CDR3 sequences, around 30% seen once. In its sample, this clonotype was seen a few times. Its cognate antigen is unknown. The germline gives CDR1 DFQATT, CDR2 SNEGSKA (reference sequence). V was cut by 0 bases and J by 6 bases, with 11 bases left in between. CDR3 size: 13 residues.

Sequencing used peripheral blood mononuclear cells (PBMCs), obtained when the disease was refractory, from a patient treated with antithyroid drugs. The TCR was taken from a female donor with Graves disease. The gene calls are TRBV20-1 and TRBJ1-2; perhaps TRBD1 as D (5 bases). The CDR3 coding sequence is TGCAGTGCTAGAGAAGCAGGGACCCATGGCTACACCTTC. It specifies CSAREAGTHGYTF.